This TCR beta chain was retrieved from a study of blood T cells in healthy people across ages. Study-wide points: Long-lived donors carried more naive CD4+ cells and greater diversity than aged donors.

It was approximately 10 milliliters of peripheral blood that were drawn from each donor. As concerns this clonotype: Its antigen is as yet unknown.

Germline CDR1 reads SEHNR; CDR2 reads FQNEAQ (reference sequence). The CDR3 length is 15 residues. The ends were cut back, 5 bases at V and 5 bases at J, with 16 bases in the middle. Combining a sample-barcoded 5' primer with a J-beta primer mix, a second PCR ran for roughly 7 to 12 cycles. TCRdb fed the 5' RACE reads into MiXCR, producing one record per CDR3 protein. Seen here are 760,000 or so distinct CDR3 sequences, 25% observed once, and the top ten hold 9% to 9.5%. This same sample was also part of a study on T cells of mothers and their children. This second report adds: The study recruited a few healthy Caucasian mothers and their six children as donors. Slightly higher but non-significant overlap marked related mother-child pairs versus unrelated pairs.

The sequence derives from a boy aged 5 to 17 in good health. Sequences were obtained from blood. The chain combines TRBV7-9 with TRBJ2-1; D may be TRBD2 (6 bases). The CDR3 loop is CASSPSLGLNNEQFF. CDR3 nucleotide sequence: TGTGCCAGCAGCCCTTCCTTAGGACTAAACAATGAGCAGTTCTTC. Supplemented by reference TRBV7-9 and TRBJ2-1, the full variable domain reads DTGVSQNPRHKITKRGQNVTFRCDPISEHNRLYWYRQTLGQGPEFLTYFQNEAQLEKSRLLSDRFSAERPKGSFSTLEIQRTEQGDSAMYLCASSPSLGLNNEQFFGPGTRLTVL.